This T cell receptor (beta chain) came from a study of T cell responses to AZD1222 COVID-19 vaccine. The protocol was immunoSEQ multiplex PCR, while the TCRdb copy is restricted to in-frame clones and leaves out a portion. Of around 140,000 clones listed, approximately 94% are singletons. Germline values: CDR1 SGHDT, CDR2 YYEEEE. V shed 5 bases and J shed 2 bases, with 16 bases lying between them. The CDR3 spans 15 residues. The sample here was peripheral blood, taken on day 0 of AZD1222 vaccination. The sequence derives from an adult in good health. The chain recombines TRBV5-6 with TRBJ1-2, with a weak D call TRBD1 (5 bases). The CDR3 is CASSDLGRPNYGYTF. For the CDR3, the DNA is TGTGCCAGCAGTGACCTGGGACGTCCCAACTATGGCTACACCTTC.